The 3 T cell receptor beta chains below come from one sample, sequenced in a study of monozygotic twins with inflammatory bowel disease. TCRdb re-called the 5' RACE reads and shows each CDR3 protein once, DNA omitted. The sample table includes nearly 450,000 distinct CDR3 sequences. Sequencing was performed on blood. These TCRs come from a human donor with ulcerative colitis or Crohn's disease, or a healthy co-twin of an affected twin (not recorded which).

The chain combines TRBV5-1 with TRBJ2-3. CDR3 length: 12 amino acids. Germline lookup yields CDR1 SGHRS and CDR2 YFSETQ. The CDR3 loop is CASSLAEDTQYF. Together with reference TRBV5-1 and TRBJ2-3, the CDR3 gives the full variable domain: KAGVTQTPRYLIKTRGQQVTLSCSPISGHRSVSWYQQTPGQGLQFLFEYFSETQRNKGNFPGRFSGRQFSNSRSEMNVSTLELGDSALYLCASSLAEDTQYFGPGTRLTVL.

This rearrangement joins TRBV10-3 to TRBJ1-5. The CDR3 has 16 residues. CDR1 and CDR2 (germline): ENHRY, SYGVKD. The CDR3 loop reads CAISESGVAGHQPQHF.

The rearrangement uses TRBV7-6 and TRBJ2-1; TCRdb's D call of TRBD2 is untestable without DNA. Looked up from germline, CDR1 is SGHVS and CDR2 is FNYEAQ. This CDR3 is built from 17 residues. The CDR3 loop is CASSPGTSGANYNEQFF.